These T cell receptor beta chains were read from a single sample in a study of cytomegalovirus exposure and HLA in healthy donors. Sequencing was performed with immunoSEQ multiplex PCR; in TCRdb, only in-frame clones are kept and a portion is missing. The sample has around 300,000 clones, around 86% seen once. Sequences were obtained from PBMCs. Receptors were obtained from a woman younger than 35 in good health and CMV-seronegative. CDR3s include the opening cysteine and the closing phenylalanine or tryptophan. The order of the fields is clone size, V gene, J gene, D gene, CDR3 protein, CDR3 DNA. D genes are given only for firm matches. Only some rows state a clone size, as once, few, many or a class for expanded clones.

.	TRBV7-9	TRBJ2-5	.	CASSSGGSETQYF	TGTGCCAGCAGCTCAGGCGGGTCAGAGACCCAGTACTTC
once	TRBV27	TRBJ1-5	TRBD1	CASSPGTGWTYSNQPQHF	TGTGCCAGCAGTCCTGGGACAGGGTGGACCTATAGCAATCAGCCCCAGCATTTT
.	TRBV5-1	TRBJ2-7	TRBD2	CASSFLLPASGYSYEQYF	TGCGCCAGCAGCTTCCTACTTCCAGCTAGCGGGTACTCCTACGAGCAGTACTTC
.	TRBV19	TRBJ2-7	TRBD2	CASSPGLAREQYF	TGTGCCAGTAGTCCGGGACTAGCTCGGGAGCAGTACTTC
.	TRBV6-5	TRBJ2-2	.	CASSYKGPNTGELFF	TGTGCCAGCAGTTACAAGGGGCCGAACACCGGGGAGCTGTTTTTT
few	TRBV5-1	TRBJ1-6	.	CASRYRSDVNSPLHF	TGCGCCAGCAGGTACAGGTCGGATGTGAATTCACCCCTCCACTTT
.	TRBV11-3	TRBJ2-1	.	CASSLGNRDEQFF	TGTGCCAGCAGCTTAGGGAACAGGGATGAGCAGTTCTTC
.	TRBV5-6	TRBJ1-1	.	CASSLAEPNTEAFF	TGTGCCAGCAGCTTGGCCGAGCCGAACACTGAAGCTTTCTTT
.	TRBV10-2	TRBJ2-1	TRBD1	CASSDRQGGSYNEQFF	TGCGCCAGCAGTGACAGACAGGGGGGCTCCTACAATGAGCAGTTCTTC
.	TRBV7-2	TRBJ1-5	.	CASSLTSGTLDPQHF	TGTGCCAGCAGCTTAACCTCCGGGACACTGGATCCCCAGCATTTT
.	TRBV6-5	TRBJ1-2	TRBD1	CASRGQPESGYTF	TGTGCCAGCAGGGGACAGCCAGAGAGTGGCTACACCTTC
.	TRBV6-5	TRBJ1-5	.	CASSPTGSNQPQHF	TGTGCCAGCAGCCCCACAGGTAGCAATCAGCCCCAGCATTTT
.	TRBV6-1	TRBJ1-2	.	CASSATDYGYTF	TGTGCCAGCAGTGCAACAGACTATGGCTACACCTTC
.	TRBV4-3	TRBJ2-7	TRBD2	CASSQGLAGASIFEQYF	TGCGCCAGCAGCCAAGGACTAGCGGGGGCCTCCATCTTCGAGCAGTACTTC
.	TRBV30	TRBJ2-1	TRBD2	CAWSVLLSGDYNEQFF	TGTGCCTGGAGTGTACTTCTCAGCGGGGACTACAATGAGCAGTTCTTC
.	TRBV10-3	TRBJ1-5	.	CAISETGFQPQHF	TGTGCCATCAGTGAGACAGGGTTTCAGCCCCAGCATTTT
.	TRBV27	TRBJ1-5	TRBD1	CASSSRTGNSNQPQHF	TGTGCCAGCAGTTCCAGGACAGGTAATAGCAATCAGCCCCAGCATTTT
.	TRBV7-3	TRBJ2-3	.	CASSLGGLTKSNTQYF	TGTGCCAGCAGCTTAGGGGGACTCACAAAATCTAATACGCAGTATTTT
.	TRBV18	TRBJ1-5	.	CASSSTGSNQPQHF	TGTGCCAGCTCATCGACAGGTTCCAATCAGCCCCAGCATTTT
.	TRBV29-1	TRBJ2-2	.	CSVERQDTTGELFF	TGCAGCGTTGAAAGACAGGATACCACCGGGGAGCTGTTTTTT
.	TRBV30	TRBJ1-1	.	CAWSAGVNTEAFF	TGTGCCTGGAGTGCAGGGGTGAACACTGAAGCTTTCTTT
.	TRBV6-1	TRBJ2-6	.	CASSEAQGVWSSGANVLTF	TGTGCCAGCAGTGAAGCTCAGGGCGTATGGAGCTCTGGGGCCAACGTCCTGACTTTC
.	TRBV7-9	TRBJ1-6	TRBD1	CASSSRDRNSPLHF	TGTGCCAGCAGCTCCCGGGACAGGAATTCACCCCTCCACTTT
.	TRBV6-4	TRBJ2-7	TRBD1	CASSEGQGLEQYF	TGTGCCAGCAGTGAGGGACAGGGGCTCGAGCAGTACTTC
.	TRBV2	TRBJ1-4	.	CASSGQGTEKLFF	TGTGCCAGCAGTGGGCAGGGGACGGAAAAACTGTTTTTT
.	TRBV4-1	TRBJ2-1	.	CASSQSSKNEQFF	TGCGCCAGCAGCCAGAGTAGCAAGAATGAGCAGTTCTTC
.	TRBV30	TRBJ1-5	.	CAWSFDGNQPQHF	TGTGCCTGGAGTTTCGACGGGAATCAGCCCCAGCATTTT